One sample yielded the 26 T cell receptor beta chains listed below, sequenced in a study of beta chain features in type 1 diabetes. The antigens of these receptors remain unknown. cDNA synthesis used the whole RNA isolate, giving expressed TCRB sequences. Only in-frame clones appear in the TCRdb table, and some are missing; sequencing was by immunoSEQ multiplex PCR. This table has 640,000 or so clones, roughly an eighth appearing once. Study-level findings and limits: All four CD4+ subsets from Type 1 diabetes patients carried moderately but significantly shorter TCRB CDR3s.

Sequencing was performed on naive CD4+ T cells from blood. The receptors were sampled from a man between 18 and 29 years old with type 1 diabetes.

In this sample, this clone turned up a few times. CDR3 sequence (DNA): TGCAGCGTTCGGATCGGAGCGTTAGTTGCCGAGCAGTACTTC. It yields the protein CSVRIGALVAEQYF. The chain has TRBV29-1 and TRBJ2-7; D unclear. This CDR3 spans 14 amino acids. Between the trimmed V and J ends, which lost 5 bases and 6 bases, there was a span of 20 bases. Germline V gives CDR1 SQVTM, CDR2 ANQGSEA.

The V gene is TRBV6-5, the J gene TRBJ2-7, with 7 bases matching TRBD1. The V segment lost 8 bases and the J segment 2 bases; nucleotides outside the gene matches: 6. The V gene's germline CDR1 is MNHEY and CDR2 SVGAGI. This CDR3 is 13 amino acids long. The DNA for the CDR3 is TGTGCCAGCTCTCCGGGACAGACCTACGAGCAGTACTTC. Its translation is CASSPGQTYEQYF.

In this sample, this clone turned up a few times. V usage is TRBV7-6 and J usage is TRBJ1-4, with TRBD1 matching over 8 bases. V gave up 5 bases and J gave up 4 bases; unmatched junction bases: 6. Germline V gives CDR1 SGHVS, CDR2 FNYEAQ. This CDR3 is 15 amino acids long. As DNA, the CDR3 is TGTGCCAGCAGCCTACGGACAGGGTATAATGAAAAACTGTTTTTT. It encodes CASSLRTGYNEKLFF.

J is TRBJ1-6 and V is TRBV2, with a tentative D call TRBD1 (6 bases). The CDR3 spans 16 residues. Germline CDR1 is SNHLY and CDR2 is FYNNEI. Trimming took off 4 bases at V and 5 bases at J, with 15 bases between the two ends. CDR3 coding DNA: TGTGCCAGCAGTGCCCGCCAGGGGTACGATAATTCACCCCTCCACTTT. Translating it yields CASSARQGYDNSPLHF.

The chain combines TRBV6-6 with TRBJ1-5; 7 nucleotides agree with TRBD1. Germline V lookup: CDR1 MNHNY, CDR2 SVGAGI (reference sequence). CDR3 length: 14 residues. V lost 5 bases and J lost 2; bases outside the gene matches: 3. CDR3 in amino acids: CASSRQGGNQPQHF. The CDR3 DNA reads TGTGCCAGCAGTCGACAGGGAGGCAATCAGCCCCAGCATTTT.

The chain employs TRBV9 and TRBJ2-1; 8 bases agree with TRBD2. J was trimmed by 8 bases and V by 4 bases; bases with no gene match: 11. CDR3 length equals 15 residues. From germline, CDR1 is SGDLS and CDR2 YYNGEE. The CDR3 protein is CASSLSGAEWDEQFF. CDR3 DNA sequence: TGTGCCAGCAGCCTTAGCGGGGCCGAATGGGATGAGCAGTTCTTC.

The V and J genes are TRBV2 and TRBJ2-3; 7 positions match TRBD2. From germline, CDR1 is SNHLY and CDR2 FYNNEI. The CDR3 has 15 amino acids. V was clipped by 4 bases and J by 2 bases; unmatched bases: 6. The CDR3 DNA is TGTGCCAGCAGTGGAGGAGCGGGAATCACAGATACGCAGTATTTT. It is translated as CASSGGAGITDTQYF.

This chain joins TRBV18 and TRBJ2-1; D might be TRBD1 (6 bases). There are 19 residues in the CDR3. V lost 1 base to trimming and J lost 2 bases, with 21 bases between them. Germline V gene lookup returns CDR1 KGHSH and CDR2 LQKENI. CDR3 residues: CASSPRLIGTGSPYNEQFF. CDR3 nucleotide sequence: TGTGCCAGCTCACCACGGCTCATCGGAACAGGGTCACCCTACAATGAGCAGTTCTTC.

This clone was recorded a few times. The CDR3 loop is CASMVSGANVLTF. In DNA form, the CDR3 reads TGTGCCAGCATGGTGTCTGGGGCCAACGTCCTGACTTTC. The chain joins TRBV6-1 to TRBJ2-6, with D unresolved. In germline, CDR1 is MNHNS, CDR2 SASEGT. V lost 7 bases and J 1 base, leaving 5 bases between the germline ends. The CDR3 covers 13 residues.

Only a few counts were recorded for this clone. This chain links TRBV4-1 with TRBJ2-5; 10 bases line up with TRBD2. CDR1 is MGHRA and CDR2 is YSYEKL in the germline V gene. Trimming cost V 6 bases and J 2 bases; bases outside gene matches: 9. The CDR3 contains 16 residues. The CDR3 reads CASREWVAGGQETQYF. The CDR3 DNA is TGCGCCAGCAGGGAGTGGGTAGCGGGGGGACAAGAGACCCAGTACTTC.

This chain connects TRBV28 to TRBJ2-5; 13 positions agree with TRBD2. Germline V gene sequence: CDR1 MDHEN, CDR2 SYDVKM. The CDR3 length is 16 residues. Losses at the gene ends were 5 bases for V and 5 bases for J; bases not matched to a gene: 8. The chain's CDR3 is CASSAGLAGRGETQYF. CDR3 DNA: TGTGCCAGCAGTGCGGGACTAGCGGGGAGAGGGGAGACCCAGTACTTC.

The rearrangement joins TRBV28 to TRBJ1-2; D is uncertain. The ends were cut back, 5 bases at V and 1 base at J, with 5 bases in the middle. Germline CDR1 MDHEN, CDR2 SYDVKM. The CDR3 spans 12 residues. For the CDR3, the DNA is TGTGCCAGCAGTGATGTTAACTATGGCTACACCTTC. As protein: CASSDVNYGYTF.

This clone came up once. The chain links TRBV19 to TRBJ1-2; 8 bases align to TRBD1. The CDR3 contains 16 residues. Trimming cost V 4 bases and J 0 bases; bases outside gene matches: 7. Germline V gene data show CDR1 as LNHDA and CDR2 as SQIVND (reference sequence). In DNA form, the CDR3 reads TGTGCCAGTAGTAAAGGACAGGGTGGGCCTAACTATGGCTACACCTTC. It is translated as CASSKGQGGPNYGYTF.

This clone was seen only a few times. The gene calls are TRBV5-1 and TRBJ1-4; TRBD1 matches at 9 bases. CDR3 length equals 14 residues. J was trimmed by 6 bases and V by 2 bases; bases with no gene match: 2. The germline V gene encodes CDR1 SGHRS and CDR2 YFSETQ. For the CDR3, the DNA is TGCGCCAGCAGCTTTGGGACAGGGTATGAAAAACTGTTTTTT. Its translation is CASSFGTGYEKLFF.

The chain employs TRBV11-3 and TRBJ2-1; 9 bases line up with TRBD1. The ends lost 4 bases at V and 10 bases at J; junction bases unmatched: 11. The CDR3 has 15 residues. CDR1 SGHNT and CDR2 YENEEA come from the germline V gene. CDR3 nucleotide sequence: TGTGCCAGCAGCTCGGATCGCCGGGACAGGGCCGAGCAGTTCTTC. Amino acids: CASSSDRRDRAEQFF.

The chain employs TRBV4-1 and TRBJ2-7; D possibly matches TRBD1 or TRBD2 (5 bases each). V was cut by 3 bases and J by 2 bases, with 20 bases left in between. This CDR3 spans 17 amino acids. From germline, CDR1 is MGHRA and CDR2 YSYEKL. The CDR3 loop reads CASSQARGVGATYEQYF. The CDR3 DNA reads as TGCGCCAGCAGCCAGGCGAGAGGGGTCGGGGCGACCTACGAGCAGTACTTC.

The V call is TRBV19, the J call TRBJ2-3; D unresolved. Looked up from germline, CDR1 is LNHDA and CDR2 is SQIVND (reference sequence). V was clipped by 3 bases and J by 3 bases, with 10 bases between them. This CDR3 spans 14 amino acids. CDR3: CASSIYPATDTQYF. CDR3 bases: TGTGCCAGTAGTATTTATCCTGCTACAGATACGCAGTATTTT.

This clone was recorded a few times. The chain couples TRBV19 to TRBJ1-1; D gene unclear. CDR3 length equals 15 residues. Germline CDR1 and CDR2: LNHDA and SQIVND (reference sequence). Trimming shortened V by 6 bases and J by 0 bases, and 14 bases separated the two germline ends. The CDR3 protein is CASRLGMGMNTEAFF. Here the CDR3 DNA reads TGTGCCAGTAGGTTGGGCATGGGGATGAACACTGAAGCTTTCTTT.

The chain links TRBV5-6 to TRBJ2-2; 7 bases align to TRBD1. Germline lookup yields CDR1 SGHDT and CDR2 YYEEEE. V was pared by 3 bases and J by 5 bases, with 10 bases of the junction left unmatched. The CDR3 sequence is 16 residues long. The CDR3 DNA reads as TGTGCCAGCAGCTGGACCGGGACAGCCATTACCGGGGAGCTGTTTTTT. It codes for CASSWTGTAITGELFF.

This chain joins TRBV1 and TRBJ2-3; the table's D call TRBD2 went unverified against the DNA. TRBV1 is listed as a pseudogene. The CDR3 spans 15 residues. The DNA of the CDR3 is TGCACCAGCAGCTCCCGGACTACCGGCACAGATACGCAGTATTTT. Translation gives CTSSSRTTGTDTQYF.

This chain connects TRBV4-1 to TRBJ1-5, with no clear D. Trimming removed 4 bases at V and 6 bases at J, with 19 bases between. This CDR3 comprises 16 residues. Germline assignment: CDR1 MGHRA and CDR2 YSYEKL. The CDR3 DNA follows: TGCGCCAGCAGCCCCTCAGAGGGAGGGTTGGGTCAGCCCCAGCATTTT. Protein: CASSPSEGGLGQPQHF.

This clone was seen a handful of times. V and J are TRBV14 and TRBJ1-6; TRBD1 agrees at 7 bases. This CDR3 contains 15 residues. V lost 6 bases and J lost 10; bases outside the gene matches: 12. CDR1 is SGHDN, CDR2 FVKESK, per germline. Here the CDR3 DNA reads TGTGCCAGCAGACTCGGACAGGTTTTAGGGTCACCCCTCCACTTT. Translation gives CASRLGQVLGSPLHF.

This clone was detected a few times. The chain links TRBV5-1 to TRBJ2-5; 10 bases are shared with TRBD2. Trimming took 4 bases from V and 0 from J; bases not matched to a gene: 6. CDR3 length: 16 amino acids. CDR1 is SGHRS and CDR2 is YFSETQ in the germline V gene. Written as DNA, the CDR3 is TGCGCCAGCAGCCCAGCTAGCGGGGGTTACCAAGAGACCCAGTACTTC. It codes for CASSPASGGYQETQYF.

This chain joins TRBV11-1 and TRBJ1-1, with D perhaps matching TRBD1 (5 bases). The germline V and J ends were trimmed by 5 bases and 3 bases, with 13 bases remaining between them. Germline lookup yields CDR1 SGHAT and CDR2 FQDESV (reference sequence). The CDR3 loop spans 14 amino acids. The CDR3 reads CASSQGILDTEAFF. The CDR3 nucleotides read TGTGCCAGCAGCCAGGGAATCCTGGACACTGAAGCTTTCTTT.

The CDR3 protein is CASSLVTGGDTQYF. The DNA for the CDR3 is TGTGCCAGCAGCTTAGTCACTGGGGGGGATACGCAGTATTTT. V usage is TRBV7-9 and J usage is TRBJ2-3, with D possibly TRBD2 on 6 matching bases. The CDR3 contains 14 residues. The V end was cut by 1 base, the J end by 6 bases, with 11 bases between. The germline V gene has CDR1 SEHNR and CDR2 FQNEAQ (reference sequence). Variable domain in full (rest from reference TRBV7-9 and TRBJ2-3): DTGVSQNPRHKITKRGQNVTFRCDPISEHNRLYWYRQTLGQGPEFLTYFQNEAQLEKSRLLSDRFSAERPKGSFSTLEIQRTEQGDSAMYLCASSLVTGGDTQYFGPGTRLTVL.

V usage is TRBV5-1 and J usage is TRBJ2-7; D might be TRBD1 (6 bases). V lost 3 bases to trimming and J lost 0 bases, with 13 bases between them. This CDR3 has 15 residues. Germline V gene sequence: CDR1 SGHRS, CDR2 YFSETQ. The CDR3 sequence: CASSWGTGSSYEQYF. In nucleotides, the CDR3 is TGCGCCAGCAGCTGGGGCACAGGGAGCTCCTACGAGCAGTACTTC. The whole variable domain, remainder taken from reference TRBV5-1 and TRBJ2-7, is KAGVTQTPRYLIKTRGQQVTLSCSPISGHRSVSWYQQTPGQGLQFLFEYFSETQRNKGNFPGRFSGRQFSNSRSEMNVSTLELGDSALYLCASSWGTGSSYEQYFGPGTRLTVT.